The rows below give T cell receptor beta chains drawn from one sample of a study of blood T cells in healthy people across ages. In TCRdb, the 5' RACE reads were re-called with MiXCR into one record per CDR3 protein. The table includes about 720,000 distinct CDR3 sequences, 22% detected once. The sample consisted of blood. These receptors all stem from a man between 65 and 85 years old in good health. The CDR3 runs from the conserved cysteine through the conserved F or W. The order of the fields is CDR3 length, D gene, J gene, clone size, V gene, CDR3 DNA, CDR3 protein. D genes are given only for firm matches. Expanded clones are given a class, and other clones once, few, many or no size at all.

16,.,TRBJ2-1,.,TRBV20-1,TGCAGTGCTAGAGATCAGATGGGCGGTCCGGGTATTGAGCAGTTCTTC,CSARDQMGGPGIEQFF
14,.,TRBJ2-5,few,TRBV7-2,TGTGCCAGCAGCTTAGACTTTGGAGCTCAGACCCAGTACTTC,CASSLDFGAQTQYF
15,TRBD1,TRBJ1-6,.,TRBV7-2,TGTGCCAGCAGCTTAGTACAGGGGAGGAATTCACCCCTCCACTTT,CASSLVQGRNSPLHF
13,TRBD1,TRBJ2-7,few,TRBV24-1,TGTGCCACCAGTGATGGGGACAGATACGAGCAGTACTTC,CATSDGDRYEQYF
12,.,TRBJ2-4,.,TRBV20-1,TGCAGTGCTAGAGATCAGCTTTTCATTCAGTACTTC,CSARDQLFIQYF
15,.,TRBJ2-7,.,TRBV7-2,TGTGCCAGCAGCTTAGTGTCCGTCCTACGAGGCGAGCAGTACTTC,CASSLVSVLRGEQYF
15,.,TRBJ1-1,.,TRBV7-9,TGTGCCACTACCAATAGCGGGGAGGGTTCCACTGAAGCTTTCTTT,CATTNSGEGSTEAFF
12,.,TRBJ1-2,.,TRBV5-1,TGCGCCAGCAGCTCGGCACCATATGGCTACACCTTC,CASSSAPYGYTF
15,TRBD1,TRBJ1-6,.,TRBV7-2,TGTGCCAGCAGCCCGGGACAGGGGATCAATTCACCCCTCCACTTT,CASSPGQGINSPLHF
11,.,TRBJ2-1,.,TRBV20-1,TGCAGTGCTCCTAGTACAAATGAGCAGTTCTTC,CSAPSTNEQFF
14,.,TRBJ2-2,.,TRBV5-1,TGCGCCAGCAGCTTGGACGGGGGTCCCGGGGAGCTGTTTTTT,CASSLDGGPGELFF
14,.,TRBJ1-1,few,TRBV11-2,TGTGCCAGCAGCCCTCTTAGGGGCCGAACTGAAGCTTTCTTT,CASSPLRGRTEAFF
15,.,TRBJ2-3,.,TRBV7-6,TGTGCCAGCAGCTTAATCCCTAGTCGCACAGATACGCAGTATTTT,CASSLIPSRTDTQYF
15,TRBD1,TRBJ1-2,once,TRBV7-9,TGTGCCAGCAGCTCCAAGGCACAGGGGTACTATGGCTACACCTTC,CASSSKAQGYYGYTF
12,.,TRBJ1-1,few,TRBV7-9,TGTGCCAGCAGCTTAACAGGTTGGAGTGCTTTCTTT,CASSLTGWSAFF
15,TRBD1,TRBJ1-2,.,TRBV7-2,TGTGCCAGCAGCTTAGGTCAGGGGGACCGGTATGGCTACACCTTC,CASSLGQGDRYGYTF
14,.,TRBJ2-7,.,TRBV27,TGTGCCAGCAGTTTCGGGGGTAAGCTAAACGAGCAGTACTTC,CASSFGGKLNEQYF
15,.,TRBJ2-1,.,TRBV12-3/TRBV12-4,TGTGCCAGCAGTTTGGACCTTAGGGGGGACAATGAGCAGTTCTTC,CASSLDLRGDNEQFF
15,.,TRBJ1-1,few,TRBV7-9,TGTGCCAGCAGCTTAGCAGTGACAGGGAACACTGAAGCTTTCTTT,CASSLAVTGNTEAFF
16,TRBD1,TRBJ2-5,.,TRBV24-1,TGTGCCACCAGTGATCCTAAGACAGGGGACCAAGAGACCCAGTACTTC,CATSDPKTGDQETQYF
16,TRBD1,TRBJ2-4,.,TRBV19,TGTGCCAGTAGGTCGACAGGGGGGTTTGCCAAAAACATTCAGTACTTC,CASRSTGGFAKNIQYF
16,TRBD1,TRBJ2-7,.,TRBV19,TGTGCCAGTAGTATCACCTCCGGGACAGAGCCTTTCGAGCAGTACTTC,CASSITSGTEPFEQYF
12,.,TRBJ1-1,.,TRBV20-1,TGCAGTGCTAGGGACACAGGGTCAAGAGCTTTCTTT,CSARDTGSRAFF
16,.,TRBJ2-3,few,TRBV2,TGTGCCAGCAGTGAAATTACAGGTCCCACGGCAGATACGCAGTATTTT,CASSEITGPTADTQYF
14,.,TRBJ2-5,.,TRBV12-3/TRBV12-4,TGTGCCAGCAGTTTTATTTCGGTTTCGGAGACCCAGTACTTC,CASSFISVSETQYF
12,.,TRBJ1-1,many,TRBV10-2,TGCGCCAGCGGCAGGGCTAACACTGAAGCTTTCTTT,CASGRANTEAFF
14,.,TRBJ1-2,few,TRBV5-1,TGCGCCAGCAGCTTTAGTTTAGCGGTATATGGCTACACCTTC,CASSFSLAVYGYTF
13,TRBD1,TRBJ1-4,few,TRBV29-1,TGCAGCGTTGGGGGACAGCTAAATGAAAAACTGTTTTTT,CSVGGQLNEKLFF
14,.,TRBJ1-4,.,TRBV20-1,TGCAGTGCTAGTTTGCCAGGAACTAATGAAAAACTGTTTTTT,CSASLPGTNEKLFF
14,.,TRBJ2-5,many,TRBV10-3,TGTGCCATCAGGCCCTCAGGAGGCCAAGAGACCCAGTACTTC,CAIRPSGGQETQYF
16,TRBD2,TRBJ2-5,few,TRBV5-1,TGCGCCAGCAGCGAGACTAGCGGGGGCCCCTGGGAGACCCAGTACTTC,CASSETSGGPWETQYF
14,.,TRBJ2-7,many,TRBV5-5,TGTGCCAGCAGCTCTAACAGGGATACCCACGAGCAGTACTTC,CASSSNRDTHEQYF
13,TRBD1,TRBJ2-1,.,TRBV7-9,TGTGCCAGTAGCCGGACAGGGGTCAATGAGCAGTTCTTC,CASSRTGVNEQFF
15,.,TRBJ1-3,many,TRBV7-9,TGTGCCAGCAGCTTAGCAGGGGCTGGAGGAAACACCATATATTTT,CASSLAGAGGNTIYF
17,.,TRBJ2-7,.,TRBV5-3,TGTGCCAGAAGCTACAAGAGCCGGGAACCAAGAGGTGCCGAGCAGTACTTC,CARSYKSREPRGAEQYF